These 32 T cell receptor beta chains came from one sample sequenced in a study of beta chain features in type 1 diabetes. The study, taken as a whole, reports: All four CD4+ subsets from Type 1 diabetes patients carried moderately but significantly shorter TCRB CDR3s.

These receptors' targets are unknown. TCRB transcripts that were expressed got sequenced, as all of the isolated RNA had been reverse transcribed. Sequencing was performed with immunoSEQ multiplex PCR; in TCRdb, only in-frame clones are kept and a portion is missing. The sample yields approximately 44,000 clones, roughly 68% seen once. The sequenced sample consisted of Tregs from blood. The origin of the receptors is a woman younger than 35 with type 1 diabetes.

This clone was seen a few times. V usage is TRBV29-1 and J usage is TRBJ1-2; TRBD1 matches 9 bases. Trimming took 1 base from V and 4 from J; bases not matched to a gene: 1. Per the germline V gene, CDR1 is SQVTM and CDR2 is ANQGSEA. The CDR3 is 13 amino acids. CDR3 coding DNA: TGCAGCGTTGAAGCGGACAGGGGCTATGGCTACACCTTC. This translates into CSVEADRGYGYTF.

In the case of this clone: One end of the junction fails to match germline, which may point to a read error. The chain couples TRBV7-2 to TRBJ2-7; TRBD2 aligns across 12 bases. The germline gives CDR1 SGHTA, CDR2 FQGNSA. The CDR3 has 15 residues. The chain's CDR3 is CASSLAGGTSYEQYF. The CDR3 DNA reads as TGTGCCAGCAGCCTAGCGGGAGGGACTTCCTACGAGCAGTACTTC.

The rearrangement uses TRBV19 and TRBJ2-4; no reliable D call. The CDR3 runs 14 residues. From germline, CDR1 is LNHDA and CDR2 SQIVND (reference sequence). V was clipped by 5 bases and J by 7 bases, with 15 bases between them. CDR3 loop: CASSPQSQKNIQYF. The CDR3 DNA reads TGTGCCAGTAGTCCCCAGTCACAGAAGAACATTCAGTACTTC.

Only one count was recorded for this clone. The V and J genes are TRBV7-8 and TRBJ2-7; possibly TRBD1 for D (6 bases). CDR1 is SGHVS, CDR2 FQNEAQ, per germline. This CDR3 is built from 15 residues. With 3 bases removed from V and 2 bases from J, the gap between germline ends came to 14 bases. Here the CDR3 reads CASSLGAVFAYEQYF. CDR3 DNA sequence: TGTGCCAGCAGCTTGGGGGCGGTATTCGCCTACGAGCAGTACTTC.

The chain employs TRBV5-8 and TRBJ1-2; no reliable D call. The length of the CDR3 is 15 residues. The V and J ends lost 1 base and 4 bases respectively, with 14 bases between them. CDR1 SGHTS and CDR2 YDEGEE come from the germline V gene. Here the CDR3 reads CASSLYRDPLYGYTF. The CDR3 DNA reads TGTGCCAGCAGCTTGTACCGGGATCCCCTCTATGGCTACACCTTC.

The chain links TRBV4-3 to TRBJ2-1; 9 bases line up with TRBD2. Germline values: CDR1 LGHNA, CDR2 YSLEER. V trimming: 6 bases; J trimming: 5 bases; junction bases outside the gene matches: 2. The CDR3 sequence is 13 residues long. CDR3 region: CASRREGNNEQFF. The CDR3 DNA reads TGCGCCAGCAGGCGGGAGGGCAACAATGAGCAGTTCTTC.

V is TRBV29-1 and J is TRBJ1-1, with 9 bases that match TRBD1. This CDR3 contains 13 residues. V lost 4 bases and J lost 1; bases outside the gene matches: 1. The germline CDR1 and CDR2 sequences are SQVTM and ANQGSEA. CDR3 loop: CSVAQGANTEAFF. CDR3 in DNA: TGCAGCGTTGCACAGGGGGCGAACACTGAAGCTTTCTTT.

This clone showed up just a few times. The CDR3 protein is CASSYSSRQGGNIQYF. The CDR3, as DNA: TGTGCCAGCAGTTACTCGAGCAGGCAGGGTGGGAACATTCAGTACTTC. The chain has TRBV6-5 and TRBJ2-4, with D perhaps TRBD1 (5 bases). This CDR3 comprises 16 residues. CDR1 is MNHEY and CDR2 is SVGAGI in the germline V gene. The V gene lost 0 bases and the J gene lost 7 bases, with 16 bases spanning the gap.

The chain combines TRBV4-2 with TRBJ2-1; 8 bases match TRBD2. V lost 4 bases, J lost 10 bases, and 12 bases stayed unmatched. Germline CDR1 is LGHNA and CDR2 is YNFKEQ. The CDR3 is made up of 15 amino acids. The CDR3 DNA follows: TGTGCCAGCAGCCTAGGGACTAGTTTGGTTTTGGAGCAGTTCTTC. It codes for CASSLGTSLVLEQFF.

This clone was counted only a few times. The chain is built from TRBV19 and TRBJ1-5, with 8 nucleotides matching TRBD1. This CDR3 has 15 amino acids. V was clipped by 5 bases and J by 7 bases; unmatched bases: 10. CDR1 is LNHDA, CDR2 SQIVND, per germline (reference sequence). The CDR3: CASSRPTGVGQPQHF. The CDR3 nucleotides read TGTGCCAGTAGTCGCCCGACAGGGGTGGGACAGCCCCAGCATTTT.

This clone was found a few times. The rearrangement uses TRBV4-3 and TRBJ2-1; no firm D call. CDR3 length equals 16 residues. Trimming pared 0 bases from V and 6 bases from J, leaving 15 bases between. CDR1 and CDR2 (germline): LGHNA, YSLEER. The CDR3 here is CASSQDFSGFGNEQFF. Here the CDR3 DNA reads TGCGCCAGCAGCCAAGATTTTTCGGGTTTCGGCAATGAGCAGTTCTTC.

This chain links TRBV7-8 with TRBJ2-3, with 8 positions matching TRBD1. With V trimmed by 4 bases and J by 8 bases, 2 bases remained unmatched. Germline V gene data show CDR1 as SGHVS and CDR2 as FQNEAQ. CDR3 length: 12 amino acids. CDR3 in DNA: TGTGCCAGCAGCTGGACAGGGAGTACGCAGTATTTT. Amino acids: CASSWTGSTQYF.

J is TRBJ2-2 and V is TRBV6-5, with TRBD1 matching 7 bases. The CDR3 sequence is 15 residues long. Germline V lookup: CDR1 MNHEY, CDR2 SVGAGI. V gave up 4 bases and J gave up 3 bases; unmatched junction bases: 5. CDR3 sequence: CASSSTGRYTGELFF. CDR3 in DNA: TGTGCCAGCAGTTCGACAGGGCGATACACCGGGGAGCTGTTTTTT.

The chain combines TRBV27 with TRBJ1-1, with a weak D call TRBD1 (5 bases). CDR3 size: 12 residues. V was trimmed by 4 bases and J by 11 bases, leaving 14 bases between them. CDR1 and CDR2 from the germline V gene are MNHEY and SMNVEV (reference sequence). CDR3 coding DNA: TGTGCCAGCAGTTCAGACAGAAGTAGGGCTTTCTTT. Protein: CASSSDRSRAFF.

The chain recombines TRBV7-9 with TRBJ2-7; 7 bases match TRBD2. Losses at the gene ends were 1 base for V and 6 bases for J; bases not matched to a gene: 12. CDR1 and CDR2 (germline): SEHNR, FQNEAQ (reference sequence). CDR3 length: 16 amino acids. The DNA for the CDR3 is TGTGCCAGCAGCTTAGGCGAATGGGGGGGTACATCCGAGCAGTACTTC. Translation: CASSLGEWGGTSEQYF.

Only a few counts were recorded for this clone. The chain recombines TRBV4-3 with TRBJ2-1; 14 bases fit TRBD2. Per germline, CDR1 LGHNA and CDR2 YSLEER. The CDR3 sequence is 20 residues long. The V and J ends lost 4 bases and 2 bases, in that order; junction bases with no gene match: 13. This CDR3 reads CASSRIGTSGSTGPYNEQFF. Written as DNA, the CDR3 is TGCGCCAGCAGCCGCATCGGGACTAGCGGGAGTACAGGTCCCTACAATGAGCAGTTCTTC.

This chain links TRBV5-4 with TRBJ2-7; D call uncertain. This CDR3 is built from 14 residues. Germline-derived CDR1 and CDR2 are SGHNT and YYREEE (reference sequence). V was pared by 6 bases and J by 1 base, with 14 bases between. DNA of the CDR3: TGTGCCAGCAAAAAAGCAGGCCAATCCTACGAGCAGTACTTC. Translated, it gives CASKKAGQSYEQYF.

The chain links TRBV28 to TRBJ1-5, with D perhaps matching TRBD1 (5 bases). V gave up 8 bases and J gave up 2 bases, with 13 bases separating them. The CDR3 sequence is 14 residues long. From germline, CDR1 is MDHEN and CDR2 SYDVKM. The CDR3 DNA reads TGTGCCAGCTCCCAGGGTCTGGGCAATCAGCCCCAGCATTTT. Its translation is CASSQGLGNQPQHF.

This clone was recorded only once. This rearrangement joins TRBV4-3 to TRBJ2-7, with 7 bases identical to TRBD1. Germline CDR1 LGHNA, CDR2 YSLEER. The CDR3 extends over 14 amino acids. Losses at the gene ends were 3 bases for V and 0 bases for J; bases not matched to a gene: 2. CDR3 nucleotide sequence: TGCGCCAGCAGCCAGACAGGGTACTCCTACGAGCAGTACTTC. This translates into CASSQTGYSYEQYF.

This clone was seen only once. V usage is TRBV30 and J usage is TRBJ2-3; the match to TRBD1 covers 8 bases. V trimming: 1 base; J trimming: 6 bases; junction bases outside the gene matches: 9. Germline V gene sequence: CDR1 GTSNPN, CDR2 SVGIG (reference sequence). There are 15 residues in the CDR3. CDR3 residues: CAWSGGQGWLDTQYF. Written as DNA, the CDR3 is TGTGCCTGGAGTGGCGGACAGGGATGGTTGGATACGCAGTATTTT. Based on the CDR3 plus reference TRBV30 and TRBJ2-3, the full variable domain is SQTIHQWPATLVQPVGSPLSLECTVEGTSNPNLYWYRQAAGRGLQLLFYSVGIGQISSEVPQNLSASRPQDRQFILSSKKLLLSDSGFYLCAWSGGQGWLDTQYFGPGTRLTVL.

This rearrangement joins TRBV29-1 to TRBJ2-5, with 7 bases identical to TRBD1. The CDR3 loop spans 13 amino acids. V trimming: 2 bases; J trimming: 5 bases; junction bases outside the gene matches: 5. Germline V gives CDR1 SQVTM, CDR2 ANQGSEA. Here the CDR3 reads CSVEHWGQETQYF. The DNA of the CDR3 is TGCAGCGTTGAACACTGGGGACAGGAGACCCAGTACTTC.

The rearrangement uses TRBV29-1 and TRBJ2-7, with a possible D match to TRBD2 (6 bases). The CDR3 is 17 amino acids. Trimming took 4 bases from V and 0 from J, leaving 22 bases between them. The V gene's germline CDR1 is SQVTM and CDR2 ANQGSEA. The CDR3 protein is CSVAGGSTSTFSYEQYF. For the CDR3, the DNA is TGCAGCGTTGCCGGAGGATCCACTAGCACATTCTCCTACGAGCAGTACTTC.

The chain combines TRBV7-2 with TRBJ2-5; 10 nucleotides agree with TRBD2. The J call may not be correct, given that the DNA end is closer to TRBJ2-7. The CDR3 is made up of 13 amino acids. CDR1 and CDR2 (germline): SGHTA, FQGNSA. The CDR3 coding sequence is TGTGCCAGCAGCTCTAGCGGGGGCTACGAGCAGTACTTC. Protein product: CASSSSGGYEQYF.

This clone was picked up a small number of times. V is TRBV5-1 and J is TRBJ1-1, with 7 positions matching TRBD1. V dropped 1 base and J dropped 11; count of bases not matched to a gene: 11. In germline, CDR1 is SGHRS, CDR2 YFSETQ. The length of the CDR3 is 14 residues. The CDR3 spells CASSLLQGGRVAFF. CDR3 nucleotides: TGCGCCAGCAGCTTGTTGCAGGGGGGTCGGGTGGCTTTCTTT.

For the CDR3, the DNA is TGTGCCACCGGAACTAGCGGGAGTTACAATGAGCAGTTCTTC. Its translation: CATGTSGSYNEQFF. The rearrangement uses TRBV10-3 and TRBJ2-1; 11 bases agree with TRBD2. Losses at the gene ends were 10 bases for V and 4 bases for J; bases not matched to a gene: 6. The V gene's germline CDR1 is ENHRY and CDR2 SYGVKD. CDR3 length equals 14 residues.

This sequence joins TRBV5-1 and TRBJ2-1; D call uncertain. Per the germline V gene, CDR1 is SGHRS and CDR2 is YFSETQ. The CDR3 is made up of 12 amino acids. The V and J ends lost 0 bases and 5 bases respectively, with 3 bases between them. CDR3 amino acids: CASSLGDNEQFF. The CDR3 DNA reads TGCGCCAGCAGCTTGGGCGACAATGAGCAGTTCTTC.

The CDR3 DNA reads as TGCGCCAGCGGACAGGTCAACTATGGCTACACCTTC. Translated: CASGQVNYGYTF. This chain connects TRBV5-1 to TRBJ1-2; TRBD1 aligns across 7 bases. The CDR3 sequence is 12 residues long. Germline V lookup: CDR1 SGHRS, CDR2 YFSETQ. Losses at the gene ends were 7 bases for V and 2 bases for J; bases not matched to a gene: 2.

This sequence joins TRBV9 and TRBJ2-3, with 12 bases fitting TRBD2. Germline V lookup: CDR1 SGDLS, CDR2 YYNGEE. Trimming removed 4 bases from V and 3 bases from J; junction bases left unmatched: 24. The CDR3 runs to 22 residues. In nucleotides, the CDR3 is TGTGCCAGCAGCCCCCGAATTCGAGGCCCTAGCGGGAGGGCCCGGGGGACAGATACGCAGTATTTT. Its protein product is CASSPRIRGPSGRARGTDTQYF. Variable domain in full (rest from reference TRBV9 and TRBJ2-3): DSGVTQTPKHLITATGQRVTLRCSPRSGDLSVYWYQQSLDQGLQFLIQYYNGEERAKGNILERFSAQQFPDLHSELNLSSLELGDSALYFCASSPRIRGPSGRARGTDTQYFGPGTRLTVL.

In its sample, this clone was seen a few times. DNA of the CDR3: TGTGCCAGCAGCTCCCTGGTAGGCGGTGGCAGCAATGAGCAGTTCTTC. This gives the protein CASSSLVGGGSNEQFF. This chain uses TRBV7-9 with TRBJ2-1, with D hard to call. From germline, CDR1 is SEHNR and CDR2 FQNEAQ (reference sequence). CDR3 length equals 16 residues. Deletions cut 4 bases from V and 6 bases from J, with 19 bases between.

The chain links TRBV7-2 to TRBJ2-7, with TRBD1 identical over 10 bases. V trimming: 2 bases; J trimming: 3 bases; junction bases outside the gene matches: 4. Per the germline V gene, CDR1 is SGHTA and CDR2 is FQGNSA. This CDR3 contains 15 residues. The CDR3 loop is CASSLYGQGVYEQYF. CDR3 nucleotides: TGTGCCAGCAGCTTATACGGACAGGGGGTCTACGAGCAGTACTTC.

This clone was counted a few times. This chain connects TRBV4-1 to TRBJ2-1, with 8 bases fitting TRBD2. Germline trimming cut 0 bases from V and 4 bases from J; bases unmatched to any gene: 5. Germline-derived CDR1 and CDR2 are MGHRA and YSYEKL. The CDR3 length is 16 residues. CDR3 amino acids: CASSQDVAGPYNEQFF. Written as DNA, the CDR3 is TGCGCCAGCAGCCAAGATGTAGCGGGGCCTTACAATGAGCAGTTCTTC.

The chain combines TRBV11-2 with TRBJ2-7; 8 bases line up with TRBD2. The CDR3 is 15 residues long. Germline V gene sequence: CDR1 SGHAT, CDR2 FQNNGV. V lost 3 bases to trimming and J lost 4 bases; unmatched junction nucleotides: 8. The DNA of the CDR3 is TGTGCCAGCAGCTTGGATAGATTAGCGGGGTACGAGCAGTACTTC. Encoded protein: CASSLDRLAGYEQYF.